This passage covers 25 T cell receptor beta chains from one sample sequenced in a study of OX40 agonist ivuxolimab in advanced cancers. Using immunoSEQ multiplex PCR, the repertoire was profiled, and TCRdb retains in-frame clones only, with some absent. The table shows some 64,000 clones, with 87% occurring only once. The input for sequencing was CD4+ or CD8+ T cells sorted from blood, taken in a trial of the OX40 agonist ivuxolimab. These receptors all stem from an adult with an advanced solid tumor such as melanoma, head and neck, liver or kidney cancer.

This clone was recorded once. The J gene is TRBJ1-5, the V gene TRBV5-6, with 8 nucleotides matching TRBD1. Losses at the gene ends were 2 bases for V and 2 bases for J; bases not matched to a gene: 6. The CDR3 is 16 residues long. Germline values: CDR1 SGHDT, CDR2 YYEEEE. The CDR3 DNA reads TGTGCCAGCAGCTTTGGACAGGGCGTTCGCAATCAGCCCCAGCATTTT. Translated: CASSFGQGVRNQPQHF.

The count of this clone is one. The V and J genes are TRBV30 and TRBJ2-6; either TRBD1 or TRBD2 may supply D (5 bases each). V lost 7 bases to trimming and J lost 4 bases, with 8 bases between them. CDR3 size: 12 residues. Looked up from germline, CDR1 is GTSNPN and CDR2 is SVGIG (reference sequence). CDR3 sequence reads: CAYGAGANVLTF. The CDR3, as DNA: TGTGCCTACGGGGCGGGGGCCAACGTCCTGACTTTC.

A note on this clone: The junction differs from germline at one of its ends, possibly a read error. The rearrangement uses TRBV7-7 and TRBJ2-5; D uncertain. The germline V gene has CDR1 SSHAT and CDR2 FNYEAQ (reference sequence). The CDR3 totals 13 residues. The CDR3 DNA is TGTGCTAGCAGCTTAACCCACCAGGAGACCCAGTACTTC. Its translation is CASSLTHQETQYF.

The rearrangement links TRBV30 to TRBJ2-5, with 7 bases that match TRBD2. The CDR3 sequence is 13 residues long. The V gene end was trimmed by 3 bases and the J gene end by 3 bases; junction bases not matched to a gene: 4. Germline assignment: CDR1 GTSNPN and CDR2 SVGIG (reference sequence). CDR3 nucleotides: TGTGCCTGGAGCCGGGACTACAAAGAGACCCAGTACTTC. Translating it yields CAWSRDYKETQYF.

The rearrangement uses TRBV6-6 and TRBJ2-1; D perhaps matches TRBD2 (5 bases). Between the trimmed V and J ends, which lost 8 bases and 0 bases, there was a span of 11 bases. CDR3 length equals 14 residues. The V gene's germline CDR1 is MNHNY and CDR2 SVGAGI (reference sequence). This CDR3 is CASRGSDSYNEQFF. The CDR3, as DNA: TGTGCCAGCCGCGGGTCAGACTCCTACAATGAGCAGTTCTTC.

The V gene is TRBV6-6, the J gene TRBJ1-5; D is ambiguous. There are 13 residues in the CDR3. CDR1 and CDR2 from the germline V gene are MNHNY and SVGAGI (reference sequence). Trimming removed 3 bases at V and 5 bases at J, with 8 bases between. CDR3 region: CASSYLGDQPQHF. CDR3 DNA: TGTGCCAGCAGTTATTTAGGAGATCAGCCCCAGCATTTT.

V is TRBV2 and J is TRBJ1-5; 7 nucleotides agree with TRBD1. Germline V lookup: CDR1 SNHLY, CDR2 FYNNEI. Trimming took 6 bases from V and 5 from J; bases not matched to a gene: 10. The CDR3 loop spans 15 amino acids. CDR3: CASRRGTERYQPQHF. In nucleotides, the CDR3 is TGTGCCAGCAGACGAGGGACAGAGAGGTATCAGCCCCAGCATTTT. Full variable domain (outside the CDR3, taken from reference TRBV2 and TRBJ1-5): EPEVTQTPSHQVTQMGQEVILRCVPISNHLYFYWYRQILGQKVEFLVSFYNNEISEKSEIFDDQFSVERPDGSNFTLKIRSTKLEDSAMYFCASRRGTERYQPQHFGDGTRLSIL.

The chain couples TRBV12-5 to TRBJ2-1; TRBD2 agrees at 10 bases. The trim removed 6 bases at V and 9 bases at J, leaving 8 bases unmatched. The CDR3 has 14 amino acids. Germline CDR1 reads LGHNT; CDR2 reads FRNRAP. CDR3 in DNA: TGTGCTAGTGGATCCGGGACTAGCGTTGGTGAGCAGTTCTTC. Translated, it gives CASGSGTSVGEQFF.

The chain combines TRBV5-6 with TRBJ1-2, with D maybe TRBD1 (6 bases). Trimming stripped 2 bases from V and 3 bases from J, with 17 bases between. CDR3 length: 16 amino acids. The germline CDR1 and CDR2 sequences are SGHDT and YYEEEE. CDR3 sequence reads: CASSFGPGGADYGYTF. Written as DNA, the CDR3 is TGTGCCAGCAGCTTTGGCCCGGGGGGGGCAGACTATGGCTACACCTTC.

V and J are TRBV10-3 and TRBJ2-3; 8 positions match TRBD1. This CDR3 region has 15 residues. CDR1 and CDR2 (germline): ENHRY, SYGVKD. V was pared by 11 bases and J by 0 bases, with 10 bases of the junction left unmatched. The CDR3 DNA reads TGTGCCCTCACATCCACAGGGGGAAGCACAGATACGCAGTATTTT. It specifies CALTSTGGSTDTQYF.

This clone was seen a single time. The chain is built from TRBV27 and TRBJ2-5; TRBD1 matches 7 bases. The trim removed 5 bases at V and 6 bases at J, leaving 9 bases unmatched. This CDR3 region has 14 residues. Germline V gene lookup returns CDR1 MNHEY and CDR2 SMNVEV (reference sequence). Written as DNA, the CDR3 is TGTGCCAGCAGTCCGACAGGGTTAGGAAAGACCCAGTACTTC. This gives the protein CASSPTGLGKTQYF.

The chain joins TRBV2 to TRBJ2-5; the D call may be TRBD1 or TRBD2 (5 bases each). Germline lookup yields CDR1 SNHLY and CDR2 FYNNEI. Trimming stripped 7 bases from V and 5 bases from J, with 17 bases between. CDR3 size: 14 residues. This CDR3 reads CASTARGARETQYF. The CDR3 DNA sequence: TGTGCCAGCACCGCCCGGGGCGCCCGGGAGACCCAGTACTTC.

This sequence joins TRBV18 and TRBJ2-7; TRBD1 matches 9 bases. The germline gives CDR1 KGHSH, CDR2 LQKENI. The CDR3 covers 16 residues. With V trimmed by 3 bases and J by 5 bases, 11 bases remained unmatched. The CDR3 DNA reads as TGTGCCAGCTCACCCTCGAAGACAGGGGGAAGAGACGAGCAGTACTTC. It is translated as CASSPSKTGGRDEQYF.

The J gene is TRBJ2-1, the V gene TRBV11-3; a weak D match, TRBD2 (6 bases). Germline V lookup: CDR1 SGHNT, CDR2 YENEEA. Between the trimmed V and J ends, which lost 3 bases and 9 bases, there was a span of 24 bases. The CDR3 totals 17 residues. Here the CDR3 DNA reads TGTGCCAGCAGCTTGTCGTCCTGGGCGGGATTAGGTGGTGAGCAGTTCTTC. Amino acid sequence: CASSLSSWAGLGGEQFF.

V gene TRBV18 combines with J gene TRBJ2-7; 11 bases line up with TRBD2. This CDR3 has 15 amino acids. Germline V gene data show CDR1 as KGHSH and CDR2 as LQKENI. Trimming removed 5 bases from V and 7 bases from J; junction bases left unmatched: 10. Written as DNA, the CDR3 is TGTGCCAGCTCAACCGGGACTAGCGGATTTTCAGAGCAGTACTTC. Translating gives CASSTGTSGFSEQYF.

The V and J genes are TRBV10-2 and TRBJ2-5; D is unclear. Germline V CDR1 and CDR2: WSHSY, SAAADI. There are 15 residues in the CDR3. V was shortened by 8 bases and J by 7 bases, with 23 bases between the two germline ends. The CDR3 loop is CASGENTLSLGTQYF. CDR3 nucleotide sequence: TGCGCCAGCGGGGAAAATACCCTTTCCCTGGGGACCCAGTACTTC.

The J gene is TRBJ2-6, the V gene TRBV10-3; 8 bases agree with TRBD2. Unmatched junction bases numbered 7, after V lost 6 bases and J lost 0 bases. The CDR3 extends over 17 amino acids. Germline V gene lookup returns CDR1 ENHRY and CDR2 SYGVKD. For the CDR3, the DNA is TGTGCCATCAGAGGAACTAGCGGCTACTCTGGGGCCAACGTCCTGACTTTC. It is translated as CAIRGTSGYSGANVLTF.

This sequence joins TRBV19 and TRBJ1-3; no clear D gene. Germline V lookup: CDR1 LNHDA, CDR2 SQIVND (reference sequence). This CDR3 spans 13 amino acids. Trimming removed 3 bases from V and 2 bases from J, with 5 bases in between. The CDR3 coding sequence is TGTGCCAGTAGTATCACAGCTGGAAACACCATATATTTT. Translating it yields CASSITAGNTIYF.

This chain joins TRBV7-3 and TRBJ1-2; 8 nucleotides align to TRBD1. Germline CDR1 SGHTA, CDR2 FQGTGA. This CDR3 region has 15 residues. J was trimmed by 8 bases and V by 5 bases; bases with no gene match: 13. The CDR3 coding sequence is TGTGCCAGCAGCCCCCGGACAGGGTCGTATGTCGGCTACACCTTC. Protein product: CASSPRTGSYVGYTF. The variable domain in full, completed from reference TRBV7-3 and TRBJ1-2, reads GAGVSQTPSNKVTEKGKYVELRCDPISGHTALYWYRQSLGQGPEFLIYFQGTGAADDSGLPNDRFFAVRPEGSVSTLKIQRTERGDSAVYLCASSPRTGSYVGYTFGSGTRLTVV.

A few counts support this clone. The chain combines TRBV7-9 with TRBJ1-2, with 8 positions matching TRBD1. CDR1 and CDR2 from the germline V gene are SEHNR and FQNEAQ (reference sequence). This CDR3 has 15 amino acids. Trimming cost V 3 bases and J 1 base; bases outside gene matches: 4. The CDR3 region is CASSFGQGGNYGYTF. CDR3 in DNA: TGTGCCAGCAGCTTCGGACAGGGAGGTAACTATGGCTACACCTTC.

The chain couples TRBV2 to TRBJ2-2; TRBD2 aligns across 7 bases. Trimming took 8 bases from V and 5 from J; bases not matched to a gene: 5. The CDR3 has 13 amino acids. CDR1 is SNHLY and CDR2 is FYNNEI in the germline V gene. This CDR3 reads CASRIGGTGELFF. The CDR3 DNA sequence: TGTGCCAGCCGAATCGGGGGGACCGGGGAGCTGTTTTTT.

This clone was recorded once. This chain links TRBV29-1 with TRBJ1-3; D is unresolved. The CDR3 is 14 amino acids. CDR1 is SQVTM, CDR2 ANQGSEA, per germline. The ends were cut back, 5 bases at V and 0 bases at J, with 11 bases in the middle. CDR3 nucleotides: TGCAGCGTTTTGGACGTCAACTCTGGAAACACCATATATTTT. It encodes CSVLDVNSGNTIYF.

V and J are TRBV29-1 and TRBJ2-5; tentative D call: TRBD1 (6 bases). V was pared by 0 bases and J by 7 bases, with 15 bases between. The CDR3 is made up of 14 amino acids. Germline V CDR1 and CDR2: SQVTM, ANQGSEA. In DNA form, the CDR3 reads TGCAGCGTTGAAGATCCGACAGGAGAGAGGACCCAGTACTTC. This codes for CSVEDPTGERTQYF.

The chain carries TRBV5-4 and TRBJ2-5, with D unclear. V lost 6 bases and J 4 bases, leaving 10 bases between the germline ends. CDR1 is SGHNT, CDR2 YYREEE, per germline (reference sequence). The CDR3 totals 12 residues. The DNA of the CDR3 is TGTGCCAGCACCGGAACTGGAGAGACCCAGTACTTC. Protein: CASTGTGETQYF.

V gene TRBV29-1 combines with J gene TRBJ2-3; the match to TRBD2 covers 9 bases. The CDR3 loop spans 14 amino acids. The junction had 9 bases not matched to a gene; V was cut back by 7 bases and J by 4 bases. Germline V CDR1 and CDR2: SQVTM, ANQGSEA. In nucleotides, the CDR3 is TGCAGCGCCGAAGGTAGCGGGAGCCCAGATACGCAGTATTTT. As protein: CSAEGSGSPDTQYF.